This TCR beta chain appears in the sequencing data of a study of blood T cell repertoires in COVID-19 (dated by TCRdb to the early 2020s). For the study in its entirety: Collaborator samples came from the United States, Italy and Spain and covered acute and convalescent phases of COVID-19. The dataset comprised deeply sampled blood TCRbeta repertoires from subjects exposed to, actively infected with, or recovered from COVID-19. The prospective study material was composed of cDNA or gDNA derived from T cells, B-cell-depleted T cells, or PBMCs. Samples came from the ongoing ImmuneRACE study (first 160 participants) plus 1,254 subjects from 6 global collaborators. HLA class I and class II types, where available, came from metadata supplied by the sample provider rather than from assay-based typing. Nearly every sample came with metadata listing a de-identified subject ID, COVID-19 status, age in years and sex. The repertoires were released in a freely available public database intended as a resource for research on the immune response to SARS-CoV-2. Overall results and qualifications from the work: Clinical and demographic metadata were provided uncurated, with the amount varying by source and participant.

Trimmed from V: 1 base; trimmed from J: 6 bases; junction bases lacking a gene match: 10. CDR1 and CDR2 are read off the germline V gene as SGHDT and YYEEEE. Including cysteine and phenylalanine, the CDR3 has 16 amino acids. Here the CDR3 DNA is all that survives: 48 bases in frame from base 1. Regarding this clone: Its antigen remains undetermined. Within one base of it there is no much larger clone, and no base qualities were kept.

A second Seattle source provided samples from volunteer blood donors who had recovered from COVID-19. Each collaborating institution followed its own protocols to collect whole blood in K2EDTA tubes. Collaborator samples were shipped for TCRbeta analysis as frozen whole blood, isolated PBMCs, or DNA extracted from either sample type. TCRbeta CDR3 regions were amplified from genomic DNA by means of the immunoSEQ Assay, a bias-controlled multiplex PCR. Regarding the original processing steps: Nucleated cell counts per sample were estimated from amplification of reference gene primers within the assay. Sequence reads were collapsed and filtered to measure the absolute abundance of every unique TCRbeta CDR3 rearrangement. Productive Simpson clonality was computed per sample as the square root of Simpson's diversity index over productive rearrangements. The clones in this table, taken by TCRdb from immuneACCESS, are in-frame only. Not every clone is retained; where verified, under half of the shortfall comes from an unresolved V gene, and the cause of the rest is unknown. The V and J calls and clone size are taken from that table; D and trimming were inferred from the DNA. The sample profile shows 200,000 to 300,000 clones; around 84% of them were found once. 2% to 2.5% of the sample goes to the ten largest clones.

The chain uses TRBV5-6 and TRBJ2-1; TRBD2 matches 7 bases in the middle. Specimen: peripheral blood. This TCR was sampled from a middle-aged man who had recovered from COVID-19. Here is the DNA: TGTGCCAGCAGCTTGAGTGGAACGGGAGGTGGCAATGAGCAGTTCTTC. This translates into CASSLSGTGGGNEQFF.